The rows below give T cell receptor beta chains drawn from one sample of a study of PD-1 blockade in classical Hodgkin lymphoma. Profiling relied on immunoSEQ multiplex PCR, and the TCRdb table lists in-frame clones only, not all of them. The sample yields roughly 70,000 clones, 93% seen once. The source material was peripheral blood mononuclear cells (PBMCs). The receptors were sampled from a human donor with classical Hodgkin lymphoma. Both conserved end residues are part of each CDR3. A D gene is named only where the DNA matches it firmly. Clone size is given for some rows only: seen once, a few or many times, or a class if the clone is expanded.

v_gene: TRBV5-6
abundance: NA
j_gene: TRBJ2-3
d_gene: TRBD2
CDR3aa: CASSFFGSGGVRDTQYF
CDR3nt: TGTGCCAGCAGCTTCTTTGGTAGCGGGGGAGTTCGAGATACGCAGTATTTT

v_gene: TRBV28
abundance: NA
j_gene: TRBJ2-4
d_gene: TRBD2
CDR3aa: CASSGRWLGLGLNIQYF
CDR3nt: TGTGCCAGCTCCGGGAGGTGGTTAGGACTAGGCCTAAACATTCAGTACTTC

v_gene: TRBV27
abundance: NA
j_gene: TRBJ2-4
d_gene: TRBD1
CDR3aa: CASRLRGQTLAKNIQYF
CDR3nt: TGTGCCAGCAGGTTAAGGGGACAGACTTTAGCCAAAAACATTCAGTACTTC

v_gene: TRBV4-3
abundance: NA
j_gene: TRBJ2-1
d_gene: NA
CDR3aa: CASSQKWGLQTGEQFF
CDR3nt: TGCGCCAGCAGCCAAAAATGGGGGCTTCAGACCGGTGAGCAGTTCTTC

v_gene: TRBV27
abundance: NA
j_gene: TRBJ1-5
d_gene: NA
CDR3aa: CASSFPGGGNQPQHF
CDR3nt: TGTGCCAGCAGTTTTCCGGGGGGGGGTAATCAGCCCCAGCATTTT

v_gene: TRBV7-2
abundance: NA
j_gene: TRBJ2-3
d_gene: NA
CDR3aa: CASSGLRADTQYF
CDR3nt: TGTGCCAGCAGCGGATTAAGGGCAGATACGCAGTATTTT

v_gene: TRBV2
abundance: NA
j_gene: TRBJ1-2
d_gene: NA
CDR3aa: CASSPGGYGYTF
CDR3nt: TGTGCCAGCAGCCCGGGGGGCTATGGCTACACCTTC

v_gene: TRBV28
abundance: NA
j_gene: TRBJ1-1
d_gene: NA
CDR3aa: CASSPGTAYTEAFF
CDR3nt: TGTGCCAGCAGTCCGGGGACGGCTTACACTGAAGCTTTCTTT

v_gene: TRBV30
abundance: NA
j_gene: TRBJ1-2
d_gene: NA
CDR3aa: CAWSVRGKGYTF
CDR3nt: TGTGCCTGGAGTGTTCGAGGGAAGGGCTACACCTTC

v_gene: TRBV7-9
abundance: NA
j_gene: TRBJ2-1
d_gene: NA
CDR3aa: CASSSRGLAWGNEQFF
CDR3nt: TGTGCCAGCAGCTCAAGGGGGTTAGCTTGGGGCAATGAGCAGTTCTTC

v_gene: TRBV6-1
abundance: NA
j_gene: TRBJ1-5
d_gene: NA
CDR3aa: CASSPFSAQPQHF
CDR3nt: TGTGCCAGCAGTCCCTTTTCAGCCCAGCCCCAGCATTTT

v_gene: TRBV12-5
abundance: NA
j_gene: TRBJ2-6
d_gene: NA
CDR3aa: CASVNPDVSSGANVLTF
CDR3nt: TGTGCTAGTGTTAACCCAGACGTTTCCTCTGGGGCCAACGTCCTGACTTTC

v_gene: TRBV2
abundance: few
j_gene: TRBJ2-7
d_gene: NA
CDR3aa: CASSDRRPVYEQYF
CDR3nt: TGTGCCAGCAGTGACAGGAGGCCGGTCTACGAGCAGTACTTC

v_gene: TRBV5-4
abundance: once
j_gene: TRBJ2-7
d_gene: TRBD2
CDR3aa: CASSLAGGWAYEQYF
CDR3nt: TGTGCCAGCAGCTTGGCCGGGGGGTGGGCCTACGAGCAGTACTTC

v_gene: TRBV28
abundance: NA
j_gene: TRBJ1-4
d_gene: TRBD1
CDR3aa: CASTRMDRDNEKLFF
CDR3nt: TGTGCCAGCACTCGAATGGACAGGGACAATGAAAAACTGTTTTTT

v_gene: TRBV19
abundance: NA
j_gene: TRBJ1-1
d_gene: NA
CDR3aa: CASSLGGNTEAFF
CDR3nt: TGTGCCAGTAGCTTGGGGGGTAACACTGAAGCTTTCTTT

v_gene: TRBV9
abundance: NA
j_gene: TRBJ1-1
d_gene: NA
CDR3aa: CASSVNSRGGPLNTEAFF
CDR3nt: TGTGCCAGCAGCGTAAACTCGAGGGGCGGACCATTGAACACTGAAGCTTTCTTT

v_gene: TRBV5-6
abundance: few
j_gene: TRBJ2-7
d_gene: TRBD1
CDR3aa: CASSLEPGQGVF
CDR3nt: TGTGCCAGCAGCTTGGAGCCGGGACAGGGCGTCTTC

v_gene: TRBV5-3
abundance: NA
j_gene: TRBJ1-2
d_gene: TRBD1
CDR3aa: CARSLVRLRTGGNYYGYTF
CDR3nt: TGTGCCAGAAGCTTGGTGCGTCTAAGAACAGGGGGGAATTACTATGGCTACACCTTC

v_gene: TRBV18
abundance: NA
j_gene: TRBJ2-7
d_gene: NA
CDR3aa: CASSPSQGLSYEQYF
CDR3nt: TGTGCCAGCTCACCCTCTCAGGGGTTATCCTACGAGCAGTACTTC

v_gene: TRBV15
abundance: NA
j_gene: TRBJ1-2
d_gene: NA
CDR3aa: CATSRTTGYGYTF
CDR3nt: TGTGCCACCAGCAGAACAACAGGGTACGGCTACACCTTC

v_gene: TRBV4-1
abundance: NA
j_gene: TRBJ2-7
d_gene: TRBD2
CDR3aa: CASSQDTGTSGGLSSYEQYF
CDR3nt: TGCGCCAGCAGCCAAGATACGGGGACTAGCGGGGGGCTGAGCTCCTACGAGCAGTACTTC

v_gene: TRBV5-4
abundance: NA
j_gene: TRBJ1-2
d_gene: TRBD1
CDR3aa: CASSRIDRGYRDGYTF
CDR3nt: TGTGCCAGCAGCCGGATAGACAGGGGGTACAGGGATGGCTACACCTTC

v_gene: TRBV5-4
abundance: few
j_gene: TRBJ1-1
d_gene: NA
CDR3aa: CASSPGSNTEAFF
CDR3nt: TGTGCCAGCAGTCCCGGTTCGAACACTGAAGCTTTCTTT

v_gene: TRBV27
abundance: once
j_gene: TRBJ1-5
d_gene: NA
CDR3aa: CASSPLGDQPQHF
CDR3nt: TGTGCCAGCAGTCCCTTAGGGGATCAGCCCCAGCATTTT

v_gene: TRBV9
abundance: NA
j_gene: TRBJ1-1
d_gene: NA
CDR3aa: CASSVAFGDTEAFF
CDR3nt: TGTGCCAGCAGCGTAGCATTTGGGGACACTGAAGCTTTCTTT

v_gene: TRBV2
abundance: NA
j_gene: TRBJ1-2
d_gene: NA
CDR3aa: CASRGQGALGYTF
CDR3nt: TGTGCCAGCAGGGGCCAAGGGGCGCTCGGCTACACCTTC

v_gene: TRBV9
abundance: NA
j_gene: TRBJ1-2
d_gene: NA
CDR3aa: CASSADGGPNYGYTF
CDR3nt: TGTGCCAGCAGCGCCGACGGGGGTCCTAACTATGGCTACACCTTC

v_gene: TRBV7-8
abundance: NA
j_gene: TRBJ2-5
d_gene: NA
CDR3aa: CASRLRGSQETQYF
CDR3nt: TGTGCCAGCAGGCTCCGGGGTAGTCAAGAGACCCAGTACTTC

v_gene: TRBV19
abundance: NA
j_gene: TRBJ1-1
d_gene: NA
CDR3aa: CASRRGAMNTEAFF
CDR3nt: TGTGCCAGTAGGCGGGGGGCGATGAACACTGAAGCTTTCTTT

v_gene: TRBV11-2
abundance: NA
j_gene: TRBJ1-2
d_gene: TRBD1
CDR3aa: CASSPGTGGYGYTF
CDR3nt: TGTGCCAGCAGCCCTGGGACAGGGGGCTACGGCTACACCTTC

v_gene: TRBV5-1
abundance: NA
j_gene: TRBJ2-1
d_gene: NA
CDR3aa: CASSSLFGAEHNEQFF
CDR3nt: TGCGCCAGCAGCTCCCTTTTCGGGGCCGAACACAATGAGCAGTTCTTC

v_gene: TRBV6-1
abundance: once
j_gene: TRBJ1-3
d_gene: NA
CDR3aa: CASSERGSGGNTIYF
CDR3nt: TGTGCCAGCAGTGAACGAGGCAGTGGTGGAAACACCATATATTTT

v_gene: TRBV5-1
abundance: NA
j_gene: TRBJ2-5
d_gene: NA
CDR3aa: CASSQSGTSSQETQYF
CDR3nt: TGCGCCAGCAGCCAGTCTGGGACTTCCTCGCAAGAGACCCAGTACTTC

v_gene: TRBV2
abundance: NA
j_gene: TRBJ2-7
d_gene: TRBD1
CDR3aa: CASRTGKTYEQYF
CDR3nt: TGTGCCAGCAGGACAGGGAAAACCTACGAGCAGTACTTC